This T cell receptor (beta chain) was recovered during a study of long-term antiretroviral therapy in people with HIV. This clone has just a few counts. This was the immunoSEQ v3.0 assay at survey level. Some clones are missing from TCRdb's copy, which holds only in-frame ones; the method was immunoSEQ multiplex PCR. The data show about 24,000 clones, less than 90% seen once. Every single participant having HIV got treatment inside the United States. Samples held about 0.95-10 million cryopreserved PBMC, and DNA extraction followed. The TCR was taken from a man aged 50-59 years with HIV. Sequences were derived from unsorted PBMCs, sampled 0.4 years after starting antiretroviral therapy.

CDR3 sequence: CASSVRGHSNQPQHF. CDR3 DNA sequence: TGTGCCAGCAGTGTTAGAGGGCATAGCAATCAGCCCCAGCATTTT. The genes are TRBV6-1 and TRBJ1-5, with no clear D. Germline assignment: CDR1 MNHNS and CDR2 SASEGT. This CDR3 contains 15 residues. Trimming pared 4 bases from V and 0 bases from J, leaving 10 bases between.